The 13 T cell receptor beta chains listed next were all sequenced from one sample in a study of T cell responses to AZD1222 COVID-19 vaccine. Profiled with immunoSEQ multiplex PCR; TCRdb holds only in-frame clones, not every one. The data show some 120,000 clones, with approximately 88% seen just once and approximately 7% held by the top ten. The sequences come from peripheral blood, collected on day 0 of AZD1222 vaccination. The origin of the receptors is an adult in good health.

This clone is a singleton in its sample. The chain carries TRBV7-9 and TRBJ1-6; D call uncertain. The V gene's germline CDR1 is SEHNR and CDR2 FQNEAQ (reference sequence). The CDR3 loop spans 15 amino acids. Trimming pared 0 bases from V and 5 bases from J, leaving 8 bases between. CDR3 region: CASSLAPGNNSPLHF. CDR3 DNA sequence: TGTGCCAGCAGCTTAGCGCCGGGGAATAATTCACCCCTCCACTTT.

Comments on this clone: Other DNA sequences in this sample translate to the same CDR3. The gene calls are TRBV7-2 and TRBJ2-5; TRBD2 agrees at 13 bases. This CDR3 region has 15 residues. The germline gives CDR1 SGHTA, CDR2 FQGNSA. The V segment lost 4 bases and the J segment 2 bases; nucleotides outside the gene matches: 1. Written as DNA, the CDR3 is TGTGCCAGCAGCTCGGGACTAGCGGGACAAGAGACCCAGTACTTC. It is translated as CASSSGLAGQETQYF.

This clone was recorded only once. The chain uses TRBV4-1 and TRBJ2-1; TRBD2 matches 12 bases. Germline V gene data show CDR1 as MGHRA and CDR2 as YSYEKL. V trimming: 3 bases; J trimming: 0 bases; junction bases outside the gene matches: 3. The CDR3 loop spans 17 amino acids. For the CDR3, the DNA is TGCGCCAGCAGCCACCTAGCGGGAGGGAGCTCCTACAATGAGCAGTTCTTC. It is translated as CASSHLAGGSSYNEQFF.

The genes are TRBV7-2 and TRBJ2-7, with TRBD2 identical over 7 bases. CDR1 and CDR2 (germline): SGHTA, FQGNSA. V gave up 4 bases and J gave up 6 bases; unmatched junction bases: 9. The CDR3 has 14 residues. CDR3 in amino acids: CASSSSGGGGEQYF. The CDR3, as DNA: TGTGCCAGCAGCTCTAGTGGCGGGGGAGGCGAGCAGTACTTC.

The rearrangement links TRBV10-3 to TRBJ2-2; TRBD2 matches 15 bases. CDR1 and CDR2 from the germline V gene are ENHRY and SYGVKD. The V gene end was trimmed by 6 bases and the J gene end by 6 bases; junction bases not matched to a gene: 2. This CDR3 has 15 residues. For the CDR3, the DNA is TGTGCCATCAGAGGGACTAGCGGGGGGTCCGGGGAGCTGTTTTTT. Amino acid sequence: CAIRGTSGGSGELFF.

This sequence joins TRBV25-1 and TRBJ1-6; D is uncertain. The CDR3 consists of 12 residues. CDR1 is MGHDK and CDR2 is SYGVNS in the germline V gene. Trimming pared 5 bases from V and 14 bases from J, leaving 13 bases between. CDR3 DNA sequence: TGTGCCAGCAGTCCTAATCTACTAGCCCTCCACTTT. This codes for CASSPNLLALHF. Combining the CDR3 with reference TRBV25-1 and TRBJ1-6 gives the whole variable domain EADIYQTPRYLVIGTGKKITLECSQTMGHDKMYWYQQDPGMELHLIHYSYGVNSTEKGDLSSESTVSRIRTEHFPLTLESARPSHTSQYLCASSPNLLALHFGNGTRLTVT.

The V gene is TRBV5-1, the J gene TRBJ2-7, with D possibly being TRBD1 (5 bases). CDR1 is SGHRS and CDR2 is YFSETQ in the germline V gene. Trimming stripped 5 bases from V and 0 bases from J, with 9 bases between. This CDR3 has 13 residues. This CDR3 reads CASSFQGSYEQYF. The CDR3 DNA is TGCGCCAGCAGTTTCCAGGGCTCCTACGAGCAGTACTTC.

This chain joins TRBV4-1 and TRBJ1-1; TRBD1 matches 7 bases. The CDR3 has 15 residues. Germline CDR1 is MGHRA and CDR2 is YSYEKL. Unmatched junction bases numbered 5, after V lost 4 bases and J lost 0 bases. The CDR3 loop reads CASSLMTGMNTEAFF. In DNA, the CDR3 is TGCGCCAGCAGCCTAATGACAGGGATGAACACTGAAGCTTTCTTT.

The chain recombines TRBV10-3 with TRBJ1-2; 9 nucleotides align to TRBD1. The V gene's germline CDR1 is ENHRY and CDR2 SYGVKD. Trimming took 6 bases from V and 8 from J; bases not matched to a gene: 13. The CDR3 consists of 15 residues. CDR3 in DNA: TGTGCCATCAGCTCGGGACAGGGTAGAGGCATCGGCTACACCTTC. Translated, it gives CAISSGQGRGIGYTF.

The chain carries TRBV7-9 and TRBJ2-7; the D is unclear. Trimming removed 1 base from V and 3 bases from J, with 4 bases in between. The CDR3 is 12 residues long. Germline V CDR1 and CDR2: SEHNR, FQNEAQ (reference sequence). DNA of the CDR3: TGTGCCAGCAGCTTAGAGTTCTACGAGCAGTACTTC. This translates into CASSLEFYEQYF.

V usage is TRBV9 and J usage is TRBJ2-5, with a weak D call TRBD2 (5 bases). Germline V gene data show CDR1 as SGDLS and CDR2 as YYNGEE. The CDR3 length is 15 residues. V gave up 1 base and J gave up 4 bases, with 14 bases separating them. Here the CDR3 reads CASSVSGSGRETQYF. The DNA for the CDR3 is TGTGCCAGCAGCGTATCGGGAAGCGGACGAGAGACCCAGTACTTC.

This sequence joins TRBV6-5 and TRBJ2-7; TRBD1 aligns across 12 bases. CDR1 and CDR2 from the germline V gene are MNHEY and SVGAGI. The CDR3 runs to 13 residues. V shed 6 bases and J 7 bases; nucleotides not matched to a gene: 4. CDR3 nucleotides: TGTGCCAGCAGGGGACAGGGGGCGAGGGAGCAGTACTTC. Its protein is CASRGQGAREQYF.

This CDR3 reads CASSQELGGSEAFF. As DNA, the CDR3 is TGTGCCAGCAGCCAAGAACTAGGGGGGTCTGAAGCTTTCTTT. V is TRBV3-1 (or the pseudogene TRBV3-2) and J is TRBJ1-1; a possible D gene is TRBD1 (6 bases). The CDR3 length is 14 residues. Trimming stripped 0 bases from V and 6 bases from J, with 11 bases between. CDR1 is LGHDT, CDR2 YNNKEL, per germline (reference sequence).